These T cell receptor beta chains were read from a single sample in a study of blood T cell repertoires in COVID-19. Measured with immunoSEQ multiplex PCR; TCRdb has only the in-frame clones, and not every one. The sample has 150,000 or so clones; 70% to 90% are singletons. Input material: peripheral blood. The receptors derive from a man in his sixties with COVID-19, enrolled during active disease. Both conserved end residues are part of each CDR3. A D gene is named only where the DNA matches it firmly. Clone size is stated in some rows and not others, as once, few, many or a class when expanded.

NA | TRBJ2-4 | TRBD1 | TRBV7-9 | TGTGCCAGCAGCGTAGGACAGGGGCACATTCAGTACTTC | CASSVGQGHIQYF
NA | TRBJ2-1 | TRBD2 | TRBV7-9 | TGTGCCAGCAGCCCACAGACTAGCTCATATGAGCAGTTCTTC | CASSPQTSSYEQFF
NA | TRBJ2-1 | NA | TRBV24-1 | TGTGCCACCAGTTTAACAGGGACCCTTGAGCAGTTCTTC | CATSLTGTLEQFF
NA | TRBJ2-7 | TRBD2 | TRBV3-1/TRBV3-2 | TGTGCCAGCAGCCAAGATTTAGGCCTAGCGGGCGCCGAGCAGTACTTC | CASSQDLGLAGAEQYF
few | TRBJ2-7 | TRBD2 | TRBV4-1 | TGCGCCAGCAGCCAAGGGGGGGGAACCTCCTCCTACGAGCAGTACTTC | CASSQGGGTSSYEQYF
NA | TRBJ2-5 | NA | TRBV29-1 | TGCAGCGCCTGGACTGATTCTGAGACCCAGTACTTC | CSAWTDSETQYF
NA | TRBJ2-7 | TRBD2 | TRBV5-6 | TGTGCCAGCAGCACCGGACTAGCGGGAGGGCCGGAACAGTACTTC | CASSTGLAGGPEQYF
NA | TRBJ1-5 | NA | TRBV24-1 | TGTGCCACCAGTGATTTTAGGGGGGGGGAAGGGCCCCAGCATTTT | CATSDFRGGEGPQHF
NA | TRBJ1-5 | TRBD1 | TRBV28 | TGTGCCATCTGTGACAGGGGTAGTCAGCCCCAGCATTTT | CAICDRGSQPQHF
NA | TRBJ2-7 | TRBD2 | TRBV28 | TGTGCCAGCGTGCGCGGGAGCTCCTACGAGCAGTACTTC | CASVRGSSYEQYF
few | TRBJ1-1 | NA | TRBV19 | TGTGCCAGTTATGATGGGCCGGCGAACACTGAAGCTTTCTTT | CASYDGPANTEAFF
NA | TRBJ2-3 | TRBD1 | TRBV12-3/TRBV12-4 | TGTGCCAGCAGAGGACAGGGCACAGATACGCAGTATTTT | CASRGQGTDTQYF
NA | TRBJ1-5 | NA | TRBV25-1 | TGTGCCAGCAGTGGACAGGAGAATCAGCCCCAGCATTTT | CASSGQENQPQHF
NA | TRBJ2-2 | TRBD1 | TRBV5-1 | TGCGCCAGCAGCTTGAGGCCGACAGGGGGAAACACCGGGGAGCTGTTTTTT | CASSLRPTGGNTGELFF
NA | TRBJ1-2 | NA | TRBV15 | TGTGCCACCAGTCTAGTTGGGAACTATGGCTACACCTTC | CATSLVGNYGYTF
NA | TRBJ1-2 | NA | TRBV7-2 | TGTGCCAGCTCTTTGGGGGGAGGCTATGGCTACACCTTC | CASSLGGGYGYTF
NA | TRBJ1-1 | NA | TRBV3-1/TRBV3-2 | TGTGCCAGCAGCCAAGTGGGGGGGATATCTGAAGCTTTCTTT | CASSQVGGISEAFF
NA | TRBJ1-2 | TRBD1 | TRBV7-2 | TGTGCCAGCAGCGAAACAGGGGGCTATGGCTACACCTTC | CASSETGGYGYTF
few | TRBJ2-2 | TRBD2 | TRBV5-6 | TGTGCCAGCAGCTTCGGACTAGCGCCCGGGGAGCTGTTTTTT | CASSFGLAPGELFF
NA | TRBJ1-5 | TRBD1 | TRBV5-3 | TGTGCCACCTCGTTCCGGGACAGGGGGAATCAGCCCCAGCATTTT | CATSFRDRGNQPQHF
NA | TRBJ1-2 | NA | TRBV28 | TGTGCCAGCAGTTTAGGTTCTCTGCCCGATCGCCCTCAAAAGGAGGGGACTAACTATGGCTACACCTTC | CASSLGSLPDRPQKEGTNYGYTF
NA | TRBJ2-5 | NA | TRBV7-9 | TGTGCCAGCAGCTTAATGAGTGGAGAGACCCAGTACTTC | CASSLMSGETQYF
NA | TRBJ1-3 | NA | TRBV18 | TGTGCCAGCTCACCTATAGGAAACACCATATATTTT | CASSPIGNTIYF
NA | TRBJ2-1 | TRBD1 | TRBV24-1 | TGTGCCACCAGCCAGGACAGGTATGAGCAGTTCTTC | CATSQDRYEQFF
NA | TRBJ1-6 | NA | TRBV6-2/TRBV6-3 | TGTGCCAGCAGTTACTCGACCAGGGTTAATTCACCCCTCCACTTT | CASSYSTRVNSPLHF
NA | TRBJ2-1 | TRBD2 | TRBV7-2 | TGTGCCAGCAGCCAAGGACTAGCGGTGTACAATGAGCAGTTCTTC | CASSQGLAVYNEQFF
NA | TRBJ2-5 | NA | TRBV6-6 | TGTGCCAGCAGCCCCCCCTCGGAGACCCAGTACTTC | CASSPPSETQYF
NA | TRBJ1-2 | NA | TRBV11-3 | TGTGCCAGCAGCTTCGCCTCAGCGGTCGGCTATGGCTACACCTTC | CASSFASAVGYGYTF
NA | TRBJ1-5 | NA | TRBV30 | TGTGCCTGGAGTGTACAGACAGCAATGAATCAGCCCCAGCATTTT | CAWSVQTAMNQPQHF
once | TRBJ2-5 | NA | TRBV24-1 | TGTGCCACCAGTGATCCCACAGGCCCACAAGAGACCCAGTACTTC | CATSDPTGPQETQYF
NA | TRBJ1-1 | TRBD1 | TRBV10-3 | TGTGCCATCAGTGATCTAGTCAGGACAGGAGACGGGAACACTGAAGCTTTCTTT | CAISDLVRTGDGNTEAFF
once | TRBJ2-3 | TRBD1 | TRBV18 | TGTGCCAGCTCAACGACTCTCGGACAGGGCACAGTTTATACGCAGTATTTT | CASSTTLGQGTVYTQYF
NA | TRBJ1-1 | NA | TRBV19 | TGTGCCAGTGGTATCGGGGGGAACACTGAAGCTTTCTTT | CASGIGGNTEAFF
NA | TRBJ1-2 | NA | TRBV6-4 | TGTGCCAGCAGTGACTCGAGTCGGGGAAACTATGGCTACACCTTC | CASSDSSRGNYGYTF
NA | TRBJ1-1 | NA | TRBV6-2/TRBV6-3 | TGTGCCAGCAGCCCAAACAGGGAGGGCGCTGAAGCTTTCTTT | CASSPNREGAEAFF
once | TRBJ1-4 | TRBD1 | TRBV7-8 | TGTGCCAGCAGCAAACAGGGGGTAGCTAATGAAAAACTGTTTTTT | CASSKQGVANEKLFF
NA | TRBJ2-1 | TRBD2 | TRBV11-3 | TGTGCCAGCAGCTTAAGTGGAGCGGGGCATCACAATGAGCAGTTCTTC | CASSLSGAGHHNEQFF
NA | TRBJ2-7 | NA | TRBV7-9 | TGTGCCAGCAGCTTCCAGAACTACGAGCAGTACTTC | CASSFQNYEQYF
NA | TRBJ1-5 | TRBD1 | TRBV23-1 | TGCGCCAGCACCCTCTCCCGGGACAGAGGAGATCAGCCCCAGCATTTT | CASTLSRDRGDQPQHF
NA | TRBJ1-5 | NA | TRBV6-2/TRBV6-3 | TGTGCCAGCAGCCAACTCCTCGGCAATCAGCCCCAGCATTTT | CASSQLLGNQPQHF
NA | TRBJ1-2 | NA | TRBV5-1 | TGCGCCAGCAGCTTGGAGCAGGGCAACTATGGCTACACCTTC | CASSLEQGNYGYTF
NA | TRBJ1-2 | TRBD1 | TRBV7-2 | TGTGCCAGCAGCTTAATCCCCCTGCGGGACAGGGGGCAGGGCTACACCTTC | CASSLIPLRDRGQGYTF
once | TRBJ2-2 | TRBD2 | TRBV28 | TGTGCCAGCAGTCAAACTAGCGGTGGGTTTTCCGGGGAGCTGTTTTTT | CASSQTSGGFSGELFF
NA | TRBJ2-7 | NA | TRBV6-5 | TGTGCCAGCAGTTACTCTGATTCGCAGGGCGAGCAGTACTTC | CASSYSDSQGEQYF
NA | TRBJ1-4 | TRBD1 | TRBV24-1 | TGTGCCACCAGTGATGACACAGGGGGCCGGGAAAAACTGTTTTTT | CATSDDTGGREKLFF
NA | TRBJ2-5 | TRBD1 | TRBV7-2 | TGTGCCAGCACCTTCCCCGGGACAGGGCAAGAGACCCAGTACTTC | CASTFPGTGQETQYF
NA | TRBJ1-1 | TRBD1 | TRBV4-2 | TGTGCCAGCAGGGGGACAGGGGCCTCCACTGAAGCTTTCTTT | CASRGTGASTEAFF
NA | TRBJ2-7 | TRBD2 | TRBV4-2 | TGTGCCAGCAGCCAGGTTCAGGGGACTAGCGGGAGAACACTCGCCTTC | CASSQVQGTSGRTLAF
NA | TRBJ2-1 | NA | TRBV20-1 | TGCAGTGCTAGTGTTTCGGTGGATGAGCAGTTCTTC | CSASVSVDEQFF
NA | TRBJ1-1 | TRBD1 | TRBV24-1 | TGTGCCACCAGTGATGGGAGACAGGGGTGGAACACTGAAGCTTTCTTT | CATSDGRQGWNTEAFF
NA | TRBJ2-3 | TRBD2 | TRBV5-6 | TGTGCCAGCAGCCACTCTGGGGGGGAGTCTCAAGGGGATACGCAGTATTTT | CASSHSGGESQGDTQYF
NA | TRBJ1-2 | TRBD1 | TRBV7-2 | TGTGCCAGCAGCCGGGGACAGTACTATGGCTACACCTTC | CASSRGQYYGYTF
NA | TRBJ1-4 | NA | TRBV28 | TGTGCCAGCGGCAGGGGAAAACTGTTTTTT | CASGRGKLFF
once | TRBJ1-2 | NA | TRBV19 | TGTGCCAGTAGTAGAGGGATCTATGGCTACACCTTC | CASSRGIYGYTF
once | TRBJ2-7 | TRBD2 | TRBV18 | TGTGCCAGCTCACCCGGGGGGGGGTACTCCTACGAGCAGTACTTC | CASSPGGGYSYEQYF